The text below deals with one T cell receptor beta chain. This sample stems from a study of blood T cell repertoires in COVID-19. The assay was immunoSEQ multiplex PCR, and TCRdb's table has in-frame clones only and misses some. The data show fewer than 200,000 clones, with about four fifths seen just once and 9.5% to 13% held by the top ten. V lost 3 bases and J 2 bases, leaving 7 bases between the germline ends. This CDR3 spans 13 amino acids. CDR1 and CDR2 (germline): LNHDA, SQIVND (reference sequence). This chain joins TRBV19 and TRBJ2-5; D uncertain. Sequenced input: peripheral blood. The receptor's source is a man in his 70s with active or convalescent COVID-19. This CDR3 is CASSIGRQETQYF. In DNA form, the CDR3 reads TGTGCCAGTAGTATCGGTAGACAAGAGACCCAGTACTTC.